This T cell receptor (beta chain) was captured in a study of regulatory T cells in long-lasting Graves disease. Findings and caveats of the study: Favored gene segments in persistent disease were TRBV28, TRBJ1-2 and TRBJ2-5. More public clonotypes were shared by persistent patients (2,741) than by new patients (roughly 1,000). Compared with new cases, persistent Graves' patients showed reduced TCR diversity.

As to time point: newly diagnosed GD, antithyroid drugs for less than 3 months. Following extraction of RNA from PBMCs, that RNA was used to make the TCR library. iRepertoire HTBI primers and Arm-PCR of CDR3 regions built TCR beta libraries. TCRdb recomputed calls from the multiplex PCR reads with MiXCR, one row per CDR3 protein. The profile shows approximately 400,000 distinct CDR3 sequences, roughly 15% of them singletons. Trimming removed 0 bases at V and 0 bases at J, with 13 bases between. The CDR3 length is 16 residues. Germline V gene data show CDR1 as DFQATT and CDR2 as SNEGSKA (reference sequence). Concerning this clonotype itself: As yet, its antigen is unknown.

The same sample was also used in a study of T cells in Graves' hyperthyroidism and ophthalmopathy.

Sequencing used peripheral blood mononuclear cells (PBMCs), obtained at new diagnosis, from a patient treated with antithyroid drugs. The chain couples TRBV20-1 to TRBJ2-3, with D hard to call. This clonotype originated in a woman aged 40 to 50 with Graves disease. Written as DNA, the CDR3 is TGCAGTGCTAGAGATCTGGCAGCGATTAGCACAGATACGCAGTATTTT. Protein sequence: CSARDLAAISTDTQYF.